The T cell receptor (beta chain) described here comes from a study of PD-1 blockade in mismatch repair-deficient tumors. The ends lost 2 bases at V and 7 bases at J; junction bases unmatched: 4. This CDR3 has 15 residues. CDR1 and CDR2 (germline): SGHRS, YFSETQ. Specified time point: approximately nine-day in vitro stimulation with candidate neoantigen peptide 2. With regard to this clone: The target antigen is unknown.

Produced via immunoSEQ multiplex PCR; TCRdb's table is partial and in-frame only. The sample has about 9,200 clones, 75% to 90% seen once; the top ten hold around a fifth. This clonotype was obtained from an adult with mismatch repair-deficient cancer. This chain connects TRBV5-1 to TRBJ2-1, with 12 bases fitting TRBD2. The sample here was cells cultured in vitro, taken from a patient treated with pembrolizumab. CDR3 DNA sequence: TGCGCCAGCAGCTTCGGACTAGCGGGACGGAATGAGCAGTTCTTC. Its protein is CASSFGLAGRNEQFF.